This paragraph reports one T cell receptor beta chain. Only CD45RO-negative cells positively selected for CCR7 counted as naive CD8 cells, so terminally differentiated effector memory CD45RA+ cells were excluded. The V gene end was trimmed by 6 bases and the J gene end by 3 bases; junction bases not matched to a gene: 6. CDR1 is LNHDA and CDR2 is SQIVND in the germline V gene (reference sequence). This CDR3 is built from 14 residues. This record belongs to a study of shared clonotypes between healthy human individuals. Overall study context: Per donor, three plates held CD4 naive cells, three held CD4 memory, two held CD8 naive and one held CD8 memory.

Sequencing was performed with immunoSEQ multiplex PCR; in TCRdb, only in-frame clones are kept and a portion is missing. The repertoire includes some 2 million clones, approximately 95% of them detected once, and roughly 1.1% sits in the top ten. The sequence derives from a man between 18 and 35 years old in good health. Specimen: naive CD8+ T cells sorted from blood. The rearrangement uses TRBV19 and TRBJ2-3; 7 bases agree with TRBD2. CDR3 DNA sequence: TGTGCCAGTAGCGGGGGGTTGTTGACAGATACGCAGTATTTT. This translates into CASSGGLLTDTQYF.